The present T cell receptor beta chain was sequenced within a study of memory CD4+ T cells and cytomegalovirus serostatus. Overall study: Donors were healthy Belgian adults, 10 or so CMV seropositive and fewer than 30 seronegative.

General study points: CD4+ memory repertoires contained 67 of 164 reported CMV TCRbeta sequences.

This table comes from immunoSEQ multiplex PCR, and its TCRdb copy is limited to in-frame clones, with some not included. The sample yields around 25,000 clones, 70% to 80% seen once. CDR1 is SGHRS, CDR2 YFSETQ, per germline. This CDR3 contains 16 residues. Trimming took 7 bases from V and 1 from J, leaving 15 bases between them. The sort gate was single viable CD3+CD4+CD8-CD45RO+ cells for memory CD4+ T cells. A note on this clone: The target antigen is unknown.

This chain joins TRBV5-1 and TRBJ2-6, with D tentatively TRBD1 (7 bases). The source of this sequence is an adult in good health and CMV-seronegative. The sample taken for sequencing was memory CD4+ T cells from blood. Here the CDR3 DNA reads TGCGCCAGCCATAACAGGGGAGGTTCTGGGGCCAACGTCCTGACTTTC. This translates into CASHNRGGSGANVLTF. Drawing the rest from reference TRBV5-1 and TRBJ2-6, the complete variable domain is KAGVTQTPRYLIKTRGQQVTLSCSPISGHRSVSWYQQTPGQGLQFLFEYFSETQRNKGNFPGRFSGRQFSNSRSEMNVSTLELGDSALYLCASHNRGGSGANVLTFGAGSRLTVL.